The clone carrying this TCR beta chain was seen only a few times. This CDR3 is 14 amino acids long. With V trimmed by 6 bases and J by 4 bases, 6 bases remained unmatched. This record belongs to a study of response to subunit inactivated influenza vaccine. A single record per CDR3 protein comes from TCRdb applying MiXCR to the RT-PCR reads. The repertoire holds about 570,000 distinct CDR3 sequences, with around 10% as singletons. The same data also contributed to another study, on T cells expressing NK-cell markers. That report adds: UMIs were included in TCR beta cDNA generated by 5'RACE template switching.

This receptor was taken from a man between 50 and 59 years old who received an inactivated influenza vaccine. V usage is TRBV12-3 or TRBV12-4 and J usage is TRBJ2-7; 10 bases are shared with TRBD2. Source: PBMCs from blood, taken on the day of vaccination. The CDR3 nucleotides read TGTGCCAGCAGCCCAACGACTAGCGGGTACGAGCAGTACTTC. Translated, it gives CASSPTTSGYEQYF.